These T cell receptor beta chains were read from a single sample in a study of cytomegalovirus exposure and HLA in healthy donors. Sequencing was performed with immunoSEQ multiplex PCR; in TCRdb, only in-frame clones are kept and a portion is missing. This repertoire shows approximately 91,000 clones, approximately 86% found once; its top ten account for around a tenth. Specimen: PBMCs. The origin of the receptors is a man aged 25 to 45 in good health and CMV-seropositive. Both conserved end residues are part of each CDR3. Each record gives: J gene, V gene, CDR3 protein.

>TRBJ2-7|TRBV7-7
CASSSGLAGAEQYF
>TRBJ2-2|TRBV5-1
CASSPTSAGTGELFF
>TRBJ1-5|TRBV18
CASSRTGGENNQPQHF
>TRBJ2-7|TRBV5-1
CASSLGAGRSSYEQYF
>TRBJ2-6|TRBV28
CASTAGANVLTF
>TRBJ2-7|TRBV28
CASESSYEQYF
>TRBJ1-2|TRBV6-1
CASSRGAYGYTF
>TRBJ2-1|TRBV19
CATWSGLYNEQFF
>TRBJ1-1|TRBV28
CASRPIVPGTGGGFF
>TRBJ2-7|TRBV7-6
CASRGDGGYEQYF
>TRBJ2-3|TRBV5-1
CASSLRIRRGRMTDTQYF
>TRBJ2-7|TRBV6-1
CASNEHGTSATSSYEQYF
>TRBJ1-1|TRBV7-2
CASSLGTGSMF
>TRBJ1-2|TRBV5-1
CASSPGQGGGYTF
>TRBJ2-7|TRBV27
CASSFRRVDEQYF
>TRBJ1-1|TRBV6-5
CASSYFLYRVWTEAFF
>TRBJ1-4|TRBV4-1
CASSQGQGFTNEKLFF
>TRBJ1-5|TRBV7-9
CASSLSGGGGFSQPQHF
>TRBJ2-1|TRBV27
CASQRVLAVNEQFF
>TRBJ2-2|TRBV4-1
CASSQFGGTGAGELFF
>TRBJ1-1|TRBV6-5
CASSQTGQQNTEAFF
>TRBJ2-7|TRBV19
CASSSQGKSTDEQYF
>TRBJ1-3|TRBV18
CASSPGQGGNTIYF
>TRBJ2-1|TRBV5-1
CASSLPGTSGKNEQFF
>TRBJ2-7|TRBV6-1
CASSEANGVRREQYF
>TRBJ2-2|TRBV27
CASSLRGTSTGELFF
>TRBJ2-7|TRBV5-1
CASSRTGTEYYEQYF
>TRBJ1-4|TRBV5-5
CASSLHGTGQGNEKLFF
>TRBJ2-7|TRBV5-4
CASSLPGKTYEQYF